The 19 T cell receptor beta chains presented below share a single source sample, sequenced in a study of cytotoxic CD8 clonotypes in ibrutinib-treated CLL. Here immunoSEQ multiplex PCR was the method, and the copy in TCRdb shows in-frame clones only, minus some. The sample shows about 130,000 clones, about 80% of them seen only once. The source was PBMCs, collected after 12 months of ibrutinib treatment. Every receptor here comes from a human donor with chronic lymphocytic leukemia.

The chain is built from TRBV4-3 and TRBJ2-7; D remains unclear. Germline V gene sequence: CDR1 LGHNA, CDR2 YSLEER. Trimming cost V 3 bases and J 5 bases, with 14 bases left between them. The CDR3 is 14 amino acids. The CDR3: CASSHGRIGDEQYF. As DNA, the CDR3 is TGCGCCAGCAGCCATGGCCGCATTGGGGACGAGCAGTACTTC.

The gene calls are TRBV11-2 and TRBJ2-5; 7 nucleotides agree with TRBD2. J gave up 4 bases and V 1 base, and 9 bases lay outside the gene matches. Looked up from germline, CDR1 is SGHAT and CDR2 is FQNNGV. CDR3 length: 16 amino acids. DNA of the CDR3: TGTGCCAGCAGCTTAGCGGGCGGGAGTCTTGGAGAGACCCAGTACTTC. Its protein product is CASSLAGGSLGETQYF.

The J gene is TRBJ1-4, the V gene TRBV5-1; maybe TRBD1 (6 bases). The CDR3 sequence is 14 residues long. V lost 0 bases, J lost 7 bases, and 10 bases lay in between. Germline-derived CDR1 and CDR2 are SGHRS and YFSETQ. This CDR3 reads CASSLVGGSEKLFF. CDR3 nucleotide sequence: TGCGCCAGCAGCTTGGTAGGGGGAAGTGAAAAACTGTTTTTT.

The chain carries TRBV4-3 and TRBJ2-1, with D possibly TRBD2 on 6 matching bases. This CDR3 is built from 15 residues. The germline CDR1 and CDR2 sequences are LGHNA and YSLEER. Trimming pared 9 bases from V and 4 bases from J, leaving 19 bases between. The CDR3 sequence is CARRLGLLYYNEQFF. CDR3 coding DNA: TGCGCCAGACGGTTGGGACTGTTGTATTACAATGAGCAGTTCTTC.

This chain links TRBV7-9 with TRBJ2-1; D uncertain. CDR3 length: 12 residues. V dropped 1 base and J dropped 10 bases, with 8 bases sitting between them. In germline, CDR1 is SEHNR, CDR2 FQNEAQ (reference sequence). The DNA for the CDR3 is TGTGCCAGCAGCTTAGTTTTGTTGGAGCAGTTCTTC. It yields the protein CASSLVLLEQFF. The full variable domain, its missing parts supplied by reference TRBV7-9 and TRBJ2-1, is DTGVSQNPRHKITKRGQNVTFRCDPISEHNRLYWYRQTLGQGPEFLTYFQNEAQLEKSRLLSDRFSAERPKGSFSTLEIQRTEQGDSAMYLCASSLVLLEQFFGPGTRLTVL.

This chain links TRBV7-8 with TRBJ1-1; D may be TRBD1 (6 bases). With 1 base removed from V and 5 bases from J, the gap between germline ends came to 11 bases. Germline CDR1 is SGHVS and CDR2 is FQNEAQ. The CDR3 covers 14 residues. The CDR3 DNA sequence: TGTGCCAGCAGCTTAGTAGGGGGAGGGACTGAAGCTTTCTTT. Translation gives CASSLVGGGTEAFF.

The rearrangement uses TRBV13 and TRBJ2-5, with TRBD2 identical over 8 bases. V was clipped by 5 bases and J by 5 bases; unmatched bases: 10. Germline CDR1 reads PRHDT; CDR2 reads FYEKMQ (reference sequence). This CDR3 has 15 residues. CDR3 sequence reads: CASSPYLAGRETQYF. For the CDR3, the DNA is TGTGCCAGCAGCCCCTATTTAGCGGGAAGGGAGACCCAGTACTTC.

The CDR3 coding sequence is TGCGCCAGCAGCTTGAACGGACAGGGGATAAACACTGAAGCTTTCTTT. Protein product: CASSLNGQGINTEAFF. The chain employs TRBV5-1 and TRBJ1-1; TRBD1 matches 9 bases. Germline CDR1 and CDR2: SGHRS and YFSETQ. The V and J ends lost 1 base and 2 bases, in that order; junction bases with no gene match: 6. This CDR3 has 16 residues.

The gene calls are TRBV5-6 and TRBJ1-2; D not certain. Trimming left V 3 bases short and J 6 bases short, with 24 bases between. This CDR3 has 17 amino acids. CDR1 is SGHDT and CDR2 is YYEEEE in the germline V gene. The DNA for the CDR3 is TGTGCCAGCAGCTGGTCGGCGCGGGGTGGAGACCTAAATGGCTACACCTTC. As protein: CASSWSARGGDLNGYTF. The full variable domain, its missing parts supplied by reference TRBV5-6 and TRBJ1-2, is DAGVTQSPTHLIKTRGQQVTLRCSPKSGHDTVSWYQQALGQGPQFIFQYYEEEERQRGNFPDRFSGHQFPNYSSELNVNALLLGDSALYLCASSWSARGGDLNGYTFGSGTRLTVV.

The chain recombines TRBV14 with TRBJ1-1; D remains ambiguous. CDR1 and CDR2 from the germline V gene are SGHDN and FVKESK. The V gene lost 1 base and the J gene lost 0 bases, with 15 bases spanning the gap. This CDR3 has 17 residues. CDR3 region: CASSQGLVQAMNTEAFF. The CDR3 DNA reads as TGTGCCAGCAGCCAAGGTCTAGTCCAGGCCATGAACACTGAAGCTTTCTTT.

The chain couples TRBV18 to TRBJ2-2; D is ambiguous. CDR1 is KGHSH and CDR2 is LQKENI in the germline V gene. The CDR3 is made up of 14 amino acids. V lost 5 bases to trimming and J lost 2 bases, with 9 bases between them. CDR3 amino acids: CASSANRNTGELFF. As DNA, the CDR3 is TGTGCCAGCTCAGCGAATCGAAACACCGGGGAGCTGTTTTTT.

Points on this clone: Other DNA sequences from this sample encode an identical CDR3 as well. The V gene is TRBV5-8, the J gene TRBJ1-5, with no clear D. The CDR3 covers 13 residues. CDR1 and CDR2 (germline): SGHTS, YDEGEE. Trimming pared 0 bases from V and 0 bases from J, leaving 1 base between. The CDR3 DNA reads as TGTGCCAGCAGCTTGGATAGCAATCAGCCCCAGCATTTT. It encodes CASSLDSNQPQHF.

This clone was detected only once. The V and J genes are TRBV4-3 and TRBJ2-7; TRBD1 aligns across 10 bases. V was pared by 0 bases and J by 6 bases, with 8 bases of the junction left unmatched. The CDR3 is 16 amino acids. Germline values: CDR1 LGHNA, CDR2 YSLEER. CDR3 protein: CASSQDLGQGVSEQYF. In DNA form, the CDR3 reads TGCGCCAGCAGCCAAGATTTAGGACAGGGGGTATCCGAGCAGTACTTC.

V usage is TRBV19 and J usage is TRBJ1-5, with 7 positions matching TRBD1. Looked up from germline, CDR1 is LNHDA and CDR2 is SQIVND (reference sequence). This CDR3 spans 15 amino acids. The V and J ends lost 3 bases and 6 bases, in that order; junction bases with no gene match: 8. The CDR3 region has the DNA TGTGCCAGTAGTATCTCGGGCAGGGGGGCTCAGCCCCAGCATTTT. It yields the protein CASSISGRGAQPQHF.

V usage is TRBV27 and J usage is TRBJ2-1, with TRBD1 identical over 10 bases. J lost 6 bases, V lost 4 bases, and 9 bases had no gene match. This CDR3 contains 16 residues. Germline V CDR1 and CDR2: MNHEY, SMNVEV (reference sequence). The CDR3 bases are TGTGCCAGCAGTTCAAACCCCCGGACAGGGGGCAATGAGCAGTTCTTC. It encodes CASSSNPRTGGNEQFF.

The chain couples TRBV6-1 to TRBJ2-3; weak D call: TRBD2 (5 bases). Deletions cut 7 bases from V and 4 bases from J, with 9 bases between. Germline assignment: CDR1 MNHNS and CDR2 SASEGT. The CDR3 covers 12 residues. The CDR3 region has the DNA TGTGCCAGCATCGGAGGAGCAGATACGCAGTATTTT. Its protein is CASIGGADTQYF.

This sequence joins TRBV28 and TRBJ1-2; TRBD1 aligns across 8 bases. The V segment lost 4 bases and the J segment 4 bases; nucleotides outside the gene matches: 8. Germline CDR1 and CDR2: MDHEN and SYDVKM. The CDR3 contains 15 residues. CDR3 nucleotide sequence: TGTGCCAGCAGTTCCAGGGGGACAGGCCTCTATGGCTACACCTTC. It encodes CASSSRGTGLYGYTF.

CDR3 protein: CASSQVAEMSSYEQYF. The CDR3 DNA sequence: TGCGCCAGCAGCCAAGTGGCGGAAATGAGCTCCTACGAGCAGTACTTC. The chain couples TRBV4-3 to TRBJ2-7; D unclear. The V and J ends lost 1 base and 0 bases respectively, with 13 bases between them. The CDR3 totals 16 residues. CDR1 and CDR2 (germline): LGHNA, YSLEER.

The chain uses TRBV28 and TRBJ1-5; a possible D gene is TRBD1 (5 bases). V was cut by 1 base and J by 6 bases, with 10 bases left in between. Germline V lookup: CDR1 MDHEN, CDR2 SYDVKM. The length of the CDR3 is 14 residues. The CDR3, as DNA: TGTGCCAGCAGTTTATTCACGGGGGGTCAGCCCCAGCATTTT. As protein: CASSLFTGGQPQHF.